The clone carrying this T cell receptor (beta chain) is a singleton in its sample. CDR3 length equals 13 residues. V lost 6 bases and J lost 6; bases outside the gene matches: 5. Germline V CDR1 and CDR2: MDHEN, SYDVKM. The entry originates in a study of control samples from healthy donors and cancer patients. Sequenced by immunoSEQ multiplex PCR; TCRdb stores in-frame clones only, minus some. The sample lists about 160,000 clones; 96% were seen once. The receptor was derived from a woman aged 30 to 39 in good health. The chain employs TRBV28 and TRBJ1-5; 7 nucleotides align to TRBD1. Sequencing used blood. CDR3 DNA: TGTGCCAGCAGCGGGACAGTAGGTCAGCCCCAGCATTTT. This gives the protein CASSGTVGQPQHF.